The source of this TCR beta chain is a study of radiotherapy plus CTLA-4 blockade in lung cancer. As for the study in general: Disease control was achieved by just over 30% of patients, and objective responses by about 19%. General observations from the study: Researchers report tumor-derived TCR clones expanding in blood after radiotherapy plus ipilimumab.

Here immunoSEQ multiplex PCR was the method, and the copy in TCRdb shows in-frame clones only, minus some. The data hold some 60,000 clones, with less than 85% observed a single time. In regard to this clone: The antigen is not known.

Receiving focal radiation plus CTLA-4 blockade with ipilimumab were patients who had chemo-refractory metastatic non-small-cell lung cancer. The V end lost 4 bases, the J end lost 6 bases, and 12 bases lay between the germline ends. Germline assignment: CDR1 SNHLY and CDR2 FYNNEI. The CDR3 length is 14 residues. This clonotype originated in a human donor with non-small cell lung cancer who had a complete response to radiotherapy plus ipilimumab. V gene TRBV2 combines with J gene TRBJ1-4; the D is unclear. Sequencing used peripheral blood, obtained from a patient treated with radiotherapy plus ipilimumab. Here the CDR3 reads CASSGSNQDEKLFF. CDR3 nucleotide sequence: TGTGCCAGCAGTGGATCAAACCAGGATGAAAAACTGTTTTTT. The variable domain in full, with the rest retrieved from reference TRBV2 and TRBJ1-4, is EPEVTQTPSHQVTQMGQEVILRCVPISNHLYFYWYRQILGQKVEFLVSFYNNEISEKSEIFDDQFSVERPDGSNFTLKIRSTKLEDSAMYFCASSGSNQDEKLFFGSGTQLSVL.